Each of the 4 T cell receptor beta chains below was sequenced from the same sample in a study of cytomegalovirus exposure and HLA in healthy donors. The repertoire was sequenced with immunoSEQ multiplex PCR; TCRdb's copy has only in-frame clones and lacks some. The sample holds approximately 170,000 clones, roughly 85% seen once. Sequencing was done on a sample of PBMCs. These receptors came from a man aged 18 to 29 in good health and CMV-seropositive.

This rearrangement joins TRBV11-2 to TRBJ2-7, with TRBD2 matching over 7 bases. V shed 9 bases and J 2 bases; nucleotides not matched to a gene: 4. There are 12 residues in the CDR3. The V gene's germline CDR1 is SGHAT and CDR2 FQNNGV. The CDR3 sequence: CASTSGAYEQYF. The CDR3 DNA follows: TGTGCCAGTACGAGCGGGGCCTACGAGCAGTACTTC.

V usage is TRBV25-1 and J usage is TRBJ2-1; no definite D call. V lost 7 bases and J lost 5, with 12 bases in between. The CDR3 consists of 13 residues. Germline loops: CDR1 MGHDK, CDR2 SYGVNS. The CDR3 sequence: CASIADYDNEQFF. DNA of the CDR3: TGTGCCAGCATAGCAGATTATGACAATGAGCAGTTCTTC.

The chain couples TRBV9 to TRBJ1-3, with TRBD1 identical over 8 bases. CDR1 and CDR2 (germline): SGDLS, YYNGEE. The CDR3 extends over 15 amino acids. V trimming: 2 bases; J trimming: 2 bases; junction bases outside the gene matches: 3. This CDR3 reads CASSVQGAPGNTIYF. The CDR3 DNA is TGTGCCAGCAGCGTCCAGGGGGCCCCTGGAAACACCATATATTTT.

J is TRBJ2-1 and V is TRBV2, with 10 bases matching TRBD2. The germline CDR1 and CDR2 sequences are SNHLY and FYNNEI. The CDR3 length is 16 residues. The V and J ends lost 4 bases and 3 bases, in that order; junction bases with no gene match: 6. DNA of the CDR3: TGTGCCAGCAGTGGAGGCAGCGGGGGGGTCTACAATGAGCAGTTCTTC. It codes for CASSGGSGGVYNEQFF. The full variable domain, rest sourced from reference TRBV2 and TRBJ2-1, is EPEVTQTPSHQVTQMGQEVILRCVPISNHLYFYWYRQILGQKVEFLVSFYNNEISEKSEIFDDQFSVERPDGSNFTLKIRSTKLEDSAMYFCASSGGSGGVYNEQFFGPGTRLTVL.